These 5 T cell receptor beta chains originate from one sample sequenced in a study of control samples from healthy donors and cancer patients. TCRdb's copy holds only in-frame clones and misses some; the assay was immunoSEQ multiplex PCR. The sample has tens of thousands of clones, about 90% seen once. The specimen sequenced was blood. The receptor source for this set is a woman aged 50 to 65 in good health.

This clone occurred once. J is TRBJ1-1 and V is TRBV7-9; a weak D match, TRBD1 (6 bases). The V gene's germline CDR1 is SEHNR and CDR2 FQNEAQ (reference sequence). Trimming took off 2 bases at V and 4 bases at J, with 8 bases between the two ends. The CDR3 sequence is 13 residues long. CDR3 sequence: CASSLKGGTEAFF. The CDR3 nucleotides are TGTGCCAGCAGCTTAAAAGGGGGCACTGAAGCTTTCTTT.

The V call is TRBV29-1, the J call TRBJ2-5, with D possibly matching TRBD1 (5 bases). CDR3 length: 14 amino acids. Trimming took 2 bases from V and 5 from J, leaving 15 bases between them. Germline V CDR1 and CDR2: SQVTM, ANQGSEA. In DNA form, the CDR3 reads TGCAGCGTTGAAAAGGGCAGGGTAAGGGAGACCCAGTACTTC. The encoded protein is CSVEKGRVRETQYF.

This sequence joins TRBV2 and TRBJ1-4; D is perhaps TRBD1 (5 bases). CDR1 and CDR2 from the germline V gene are SNHLY and FYNNEI. The CDR3 is 15 amino acids. Trimming pared 6 bases from V and 2 bases from J, leaving 13 bases between. CDR3 DNA: TGTGCCAGCAGAGGAGGGGTTCGGACTAATGAAAAACTGTTTTTT. The encoded protein is CASRGGVRTNEKLFF.

This CDR3 reads CASSFGSNEQYF. The CDR3 DNA reads TGTGCCAGCAGCTTCGGGTCAAACGAGCAGTACTTC. The V and J genes are TRBV7-9 and TRBJ2-7; D call uncertain. This CDR3 has 12 amino acids. Trimming removed 3 bases at V and 5 bases at J, with 8 bases between. Germline CDR1 and CDR2: SEHNR and FQNEAQ (reference sequence).

V gene TRBV28 combines with J gene TRBJ2-1; D may be TRBD2 (5 bases). V gave up 6 bases and J gave up 7 bases, with 13 bases separating them. The CDR3 totals 13 residues. The V gene's germline CDR1 is MDHEN and CDR2 SYDVKM. In DNA, the CDR3 is TGTGCCAGCAGCGAGGGCCGAAGGAATGAGCAGTTCTTC. Its translation: CASSEGRRNEQFF.